This T cell receptor beta chain was sequenced during a study of T cell changes during pregnancy in multiple sclerosis. Germline loops: CDR1 MNHEY, CDR2 SVGAGI. J was trimmed by 8 bases and V by 3 bases; bases with no gene match: 13. This CDR3 comprises 16 residues. The table came from immunoSEQ multiplex PCR; TCRdb's copy has only in-frame clones and leaves some out. The sample has tens of thousands of clones; about 94% are singletons. Here the sequenced sample was CD4+ T cells from peripheral blood mononuclear cells, taken in the first trimester of pregnancy. V is TRBV6-5 and J is TRBJ2-1; 7 bases map to TRBD2. The clonotype was recovered from a female donor with multiple sclerosis, enrolled in a pregnancy study. Written as DNA, the CDR3 is TGTGCCAGCAGTTATCCCGGGGAGGGTCGAGGGGATGAGCAGTTCTTC. Its translation is CASSYPGEGRGDEQFF.